The subject of this entry is one TCR beta chain. These data are taken from a study of CD8 T cells in Susac syndrome. An amount of RNA that ranged from roughly 0.45 to 1 ug was reverse transcribed with random hexamers. MiXCR, applied by TCRdb to the immunoSEQ multiplex PCR reads, yields one record per CDR3 protein. The table has about 210,000 distinct CDR3 sequences, 85% to 95% seen once; the top ten hold just over 0.08%. The CDR3 is 14 amino acids. Germline CDR1 SNHLY, CDR2 FYNNEI. V lost 6 bases, J lost 7 bases, and 9 bases stayed unmatched. Blood CD8+ and CD4+ T cells underwent high-throughput TCR beta sequencing. The multiple sclerosis control group consisted of treatment-naive patients whose relapsing-remitting disease, which was either stable or active, fulfilled revised McDonald criteria. The TEMRA cells underwent FACS enrichment, while the CD8+ and CD4+ T cells underwent negative isolation.

The clonotype originates from a human donor with multiple sclerosis. The J gene is TRBJ1-2, the V gene TRBV2, with 9 bases lining up with TRBD1. The sequenced sample was CD4+ T cells from PBMCs. This CDR3 is CASSPGQGGSGYTF. The CDR3 bases are TGTGCCAGCAGCCCGGGACAGGGAGGGTCTGGCTACACCTTC.